Listed below are T cell receptor beta chains from one sample, sequenced in a study of preoperative IRX-2 immunotherapy in early breast cancer. TCRdb's copy holds only in-frame clones and misses some; the assay was immunoSEQ multiplex PCR. The table records around 24,000 clones, roughly 80% of them present only once. The specimen was lymph node tissue, collected after IRX-2 immunotherapy. The receptors were gathered from a human donor with breast cancer. Each CDR3 is given without its conserved first and last residue. Each record gives: V gene, J gene, CDR3 protein.

v_call: TRBV28; j_call: TRBJ2-1; cdr3_aa: ASSLGARSEQF
v_call: TRBV7-4; j_call: TRBJ2-7; cdr3_aa: ASSLVGRGVLEQY
v_call: TRBV6-8; j_call: TRBJ2-7; cdr3_aa: ASSYSRRGRYEQY
v_call: TRBV10-3; j_call: TRBJ1-5; cdr3_aa: AISEEQGYSNQPQH
v_call: TRBV6-8; j_call: TRBJ2-1; cdr3_aa: ASSPGGAGDNEQF
v_call: TRBV19; j_call: TRBJ1-1; cdr3_aa: ASSPQTGGRTEAF
v_call: TRBV6-8; j_call: TRBJ2-3; cdr3_aa: ASSYSPLVWTDTQY
v_call: TRBV19; j_call: TRBJ1-4; cdr3_aa: ASSSPGQGRANEKLF
v_call: TRBV6-8; j_call: TRBJ2-1; cdr3_aa: ASSRQELYNEQF
v_call: TRBV7-4; j_call: TRBJ1-1; cdr3_aa: ASTPRGTYLNTEAF
v_call: TRBV2; j_call: TRBJ2-7; cdr3_aa: ASREGLDEQY